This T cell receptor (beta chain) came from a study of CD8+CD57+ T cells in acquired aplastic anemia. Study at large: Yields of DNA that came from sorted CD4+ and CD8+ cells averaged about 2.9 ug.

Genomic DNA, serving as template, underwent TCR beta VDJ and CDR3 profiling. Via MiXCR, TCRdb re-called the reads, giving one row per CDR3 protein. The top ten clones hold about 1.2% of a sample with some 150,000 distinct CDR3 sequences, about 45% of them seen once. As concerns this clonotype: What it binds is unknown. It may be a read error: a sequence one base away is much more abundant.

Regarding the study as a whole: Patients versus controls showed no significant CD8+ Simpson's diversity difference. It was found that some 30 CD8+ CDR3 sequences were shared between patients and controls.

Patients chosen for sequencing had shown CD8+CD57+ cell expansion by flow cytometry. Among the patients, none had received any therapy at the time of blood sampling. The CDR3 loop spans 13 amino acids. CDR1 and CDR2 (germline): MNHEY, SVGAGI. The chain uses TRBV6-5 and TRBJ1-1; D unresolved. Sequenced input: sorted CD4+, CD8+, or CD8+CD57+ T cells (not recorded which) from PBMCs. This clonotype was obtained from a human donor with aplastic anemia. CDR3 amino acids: CVSSSYLNTEAFF. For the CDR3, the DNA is TGTGTCAGCAGTTCCTACTTGAACACTGAAGCTTTCTTT.